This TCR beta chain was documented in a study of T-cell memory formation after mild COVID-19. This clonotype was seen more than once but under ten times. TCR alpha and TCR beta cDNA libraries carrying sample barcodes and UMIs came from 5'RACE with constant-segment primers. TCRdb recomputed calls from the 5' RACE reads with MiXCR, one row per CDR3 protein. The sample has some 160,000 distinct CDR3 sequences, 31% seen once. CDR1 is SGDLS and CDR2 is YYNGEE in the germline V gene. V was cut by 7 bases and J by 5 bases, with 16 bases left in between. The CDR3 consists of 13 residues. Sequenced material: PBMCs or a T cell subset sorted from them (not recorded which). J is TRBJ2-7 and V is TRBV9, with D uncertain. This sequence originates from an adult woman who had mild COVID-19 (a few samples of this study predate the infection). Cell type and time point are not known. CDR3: CASGSMVPDEQYF. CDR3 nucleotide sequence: TGTGCCAGCGGGTCCATGGTCCCAGACGAGCAGTACTTC.